This T cell receptor beta chain was found in a study of identical twins. TCRdb passed the 5' RACE reads through MiXCR, listing each CDR3 protein once. This repertoire shows about 470,000 distinct CDR3 sequences, approximately 24% found once; its top ten account for 2.9%. The CDR3 extends over 15 amino acids. With 6 bases removed from V and 8 bases from J, the gap between germline ends came to 21 bases. This same sample was also part of a study on T cells expressing NK-cell markers.

The source material was CD4+ T cells sorted from blood. This receptor was taken from a woman aged 18-35 years in good health. The gene calls are TRBV12-3 or TRBV12-4 and TRBJ2-3, with a possible D match to TRBD2 (7 bases). CDR3 nucleotides: TGTGCCAGCAGCCCGGTAGGGGGGGGCGGTGGTACGCAGTATTTT. Its protein product is CASSPVGGGGGTQYF.